The source of this T cell receptor beta chain is a study of T-cell reconstitution after alpha-beta-depleted transplantation in children. Overall study findings and caveats: T-cell numbers and diversity one year post-transplant derived largely from freshly generated T cells. Alpha-beta T cells about two months after transplant reportedly derived from several hundred expanded graft clones.

As for this clonotype: Its target is not known.

TCRbeta library construction was performed incorporating unique molecular identifiers. TCRdb re-called the PCR reads through MiXCR, storing one row per CDR3 protein. Among about 300,000 distinct CDR3 sequences listed, 9.5% to 13% were seen once. This TCR came from a boy under two years old with acute myeloid leukemia, due to receive a stem cell transplant. The material was PBMCs, obtained before TCRalphabeta/CD19-depleted stem cell transplant.

CDR3 DNA: TGTGCCAGCAGTTTACCCACCCGCTCTAGGGCCAATCAGCCCCAGCATTTT. Translation: CASSLPTRSRANQPQHF. The rearrangement links TRBV28 to TRBJ1-5; D is uncertain. The germline CDR1 and CDR2 sequences are MDHEN and SYDVKM. Trimming shortened V by 2 bases and J by 3 bases, and 17 bases separated the two germline ends. The CDR3 extends over 17 amino acids.